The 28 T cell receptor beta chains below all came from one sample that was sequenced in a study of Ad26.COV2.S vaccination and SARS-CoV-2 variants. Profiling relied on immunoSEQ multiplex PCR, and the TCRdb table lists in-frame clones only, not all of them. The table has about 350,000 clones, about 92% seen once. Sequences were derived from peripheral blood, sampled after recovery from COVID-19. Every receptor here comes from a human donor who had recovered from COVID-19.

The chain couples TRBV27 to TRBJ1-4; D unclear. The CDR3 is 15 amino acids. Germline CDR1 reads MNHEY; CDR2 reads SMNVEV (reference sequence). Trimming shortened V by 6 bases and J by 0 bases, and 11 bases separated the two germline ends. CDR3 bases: TGTGCCAGCAGCCCGATTCCTGCAACTAATGAAAAACTGTTTTTT. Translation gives CASSPIPATNEKLFF. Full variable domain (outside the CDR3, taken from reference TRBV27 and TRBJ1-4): EAQVTQNPRYLITVTGKKLTVTCSQNMNHEYMSWYRQDPGLGLRQIYYSMNVEVTDKGDVPEGYKVSRKEKRNFPLILESPSPNQTSLYFCASSPIPATNEKLFFGSGTQLSVL.

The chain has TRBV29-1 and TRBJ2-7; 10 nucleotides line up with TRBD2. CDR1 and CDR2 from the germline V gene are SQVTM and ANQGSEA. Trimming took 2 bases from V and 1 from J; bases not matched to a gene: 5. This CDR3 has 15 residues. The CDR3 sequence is CSVELAGVESYEQYF. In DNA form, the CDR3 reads TGCAGCGTTGAACTAGCGGGGGTTGAGTCCTACGAGCAGTACTTC.

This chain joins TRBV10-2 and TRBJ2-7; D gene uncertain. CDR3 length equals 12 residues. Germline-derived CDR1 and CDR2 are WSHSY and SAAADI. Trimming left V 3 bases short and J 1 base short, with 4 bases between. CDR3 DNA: TGCGCCAGCAGTGACGGATCCTACGAGCAGTACTTC. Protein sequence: CASSDGSYEQYF.

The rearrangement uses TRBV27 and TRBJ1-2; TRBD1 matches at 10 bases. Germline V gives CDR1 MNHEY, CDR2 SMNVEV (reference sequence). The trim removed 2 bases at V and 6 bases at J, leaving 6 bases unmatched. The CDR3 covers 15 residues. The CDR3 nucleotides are TGTGCCAGCAGTTTAGGGGACAGGGGAACGGATGGCTACACCTTC. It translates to CASSLGDRGTDGYTF.

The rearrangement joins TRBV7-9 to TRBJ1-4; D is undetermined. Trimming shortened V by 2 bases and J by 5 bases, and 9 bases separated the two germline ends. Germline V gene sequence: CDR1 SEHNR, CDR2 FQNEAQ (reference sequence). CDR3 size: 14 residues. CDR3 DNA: TGTGCCAGCAGCTTAAACGGATTGAATGAAAAACTGTTTTTT. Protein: CASSLNGLNEKLFF.

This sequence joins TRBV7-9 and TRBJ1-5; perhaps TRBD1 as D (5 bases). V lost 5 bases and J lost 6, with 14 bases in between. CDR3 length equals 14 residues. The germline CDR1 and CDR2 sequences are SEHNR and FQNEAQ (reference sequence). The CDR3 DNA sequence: TGTGCCAGCAGCAAGGGGAGTTCGGGTCAGCCCCAGCATTTT. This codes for CASSKGSSGQPQHF. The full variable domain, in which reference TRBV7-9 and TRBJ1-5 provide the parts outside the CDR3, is DTGVSQNPRHKITKRGQNVTFRCDPISEHNRLYWYRQTLGQGPEFLTYFQNEAQLEKSRLLSDRFSAERPKGSFSTLEIQRTEQGDSAMYLCASSKGSSGQPQHFGDGTRLSIL.

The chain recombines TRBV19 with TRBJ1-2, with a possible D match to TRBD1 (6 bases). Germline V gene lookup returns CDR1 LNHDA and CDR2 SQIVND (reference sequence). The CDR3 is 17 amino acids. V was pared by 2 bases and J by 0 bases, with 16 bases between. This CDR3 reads CASSIQARGLANYGYTF. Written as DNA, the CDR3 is TGTGCCAGTAGTATACAGGCCAGGGGTCTAGCTAACTATGGCTACACCTTC.

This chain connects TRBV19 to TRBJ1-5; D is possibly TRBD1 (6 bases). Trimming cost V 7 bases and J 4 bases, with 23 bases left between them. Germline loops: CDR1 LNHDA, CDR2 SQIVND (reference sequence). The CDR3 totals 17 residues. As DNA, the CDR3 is TGTGCCAGTACCCCCTGGGGGGGAAGGGGGGGGAATCAGCCCCAGCATTTT. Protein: CASTPWGGRGGNQPQHF.

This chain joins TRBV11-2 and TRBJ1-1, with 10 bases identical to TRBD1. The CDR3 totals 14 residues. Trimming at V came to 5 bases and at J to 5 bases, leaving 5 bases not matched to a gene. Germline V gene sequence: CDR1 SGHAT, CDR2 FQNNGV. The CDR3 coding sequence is TGTGCCAGCAGCGTCGGGACAGGGGTAACTGAAGCTTTCTTT. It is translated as CASSVGTGVTEAFF.

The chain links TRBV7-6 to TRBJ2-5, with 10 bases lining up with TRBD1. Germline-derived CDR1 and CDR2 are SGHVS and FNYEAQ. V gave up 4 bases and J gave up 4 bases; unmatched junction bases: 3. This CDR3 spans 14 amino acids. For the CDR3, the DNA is TGTGCCAGCAGCTCGACAGGGGGCCTAGAGACCCAGTACTTC. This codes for CASSSTGGLETQYF.

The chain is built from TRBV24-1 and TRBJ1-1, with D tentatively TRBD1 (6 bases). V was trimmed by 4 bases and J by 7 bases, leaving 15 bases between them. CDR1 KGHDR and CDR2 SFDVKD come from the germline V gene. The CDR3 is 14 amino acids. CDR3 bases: TGTGCCACCAGTGACCCGACAGGATATAATGAAGCTTTCTTT. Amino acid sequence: CATSDPTGYNEAFF.

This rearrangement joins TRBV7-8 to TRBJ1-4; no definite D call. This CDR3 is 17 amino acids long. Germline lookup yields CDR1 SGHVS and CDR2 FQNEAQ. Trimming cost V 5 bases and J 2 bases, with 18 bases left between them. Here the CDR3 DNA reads TGTGCCAGCAGCCCCTGGATAAAACAGTCTACTAATGAAAAACTGTTTTTT. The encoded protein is CASSPWIKQSTNEKLFF. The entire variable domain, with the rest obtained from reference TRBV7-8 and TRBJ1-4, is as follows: GAGVSQSPRYKVAKRGQDVALRCDPISGHVSLFWYQQALGQGPEFLTYFQNEAQLDKSGLPSDRFFAERPEGSVSTLKIQRTQQEDSAVYLCASSPWIKQSTNEKLFFGSGTQLSVL.

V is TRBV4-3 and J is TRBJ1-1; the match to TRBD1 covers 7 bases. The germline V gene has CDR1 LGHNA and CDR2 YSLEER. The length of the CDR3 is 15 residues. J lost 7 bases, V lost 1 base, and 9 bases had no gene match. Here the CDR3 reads CASSQGGQSWVEAFF. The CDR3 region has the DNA TGCGCCAGCAGCCAAGGGGGACAGTCGTGGGTTGAAGCTTTCTTT.

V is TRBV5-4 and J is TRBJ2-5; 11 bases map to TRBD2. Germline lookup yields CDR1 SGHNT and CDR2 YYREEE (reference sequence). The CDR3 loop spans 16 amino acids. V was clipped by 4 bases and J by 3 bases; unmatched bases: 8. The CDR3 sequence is CASSGTSGGSKETQYF. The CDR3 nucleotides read TGTGCCAGCAGCGGTACTAGCGGGGGCTCGAAAGAGACCCAGTACTTC.

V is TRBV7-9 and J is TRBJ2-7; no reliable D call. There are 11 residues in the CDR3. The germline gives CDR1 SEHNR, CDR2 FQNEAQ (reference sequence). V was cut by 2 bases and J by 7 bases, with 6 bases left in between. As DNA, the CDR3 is TGTGCCAGCAGCTTATCCTGGGAGCAGTACTTC. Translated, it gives CASSLSWEQYF.

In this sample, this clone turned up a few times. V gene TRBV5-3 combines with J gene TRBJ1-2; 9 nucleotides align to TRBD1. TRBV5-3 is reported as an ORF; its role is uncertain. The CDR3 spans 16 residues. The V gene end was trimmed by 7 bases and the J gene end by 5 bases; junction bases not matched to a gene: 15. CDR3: CARLRTAGGQGYGYTF. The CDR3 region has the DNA TGTGCCAGATTGCGGACCGCGGGCGGACAGGGGTATGGCTACACCTTC.

CDR3 DNA: TGCAGCGTCGAACGGTGGACTTCCTACAATGAGCAGTTCTTC. It specifies CSVERWTSYNEQFF. V usage is TRBV29-1 and J usage is TRBJ2-1; D is possibly TRBD2 (5 bases). The CDR3 length is 14 residues. V gave up 6 bases and J gave up 1 base, with 13 bases separating them. CDR1 is SQVTM and CDR2 is ANQGSEA in the germline V gene.

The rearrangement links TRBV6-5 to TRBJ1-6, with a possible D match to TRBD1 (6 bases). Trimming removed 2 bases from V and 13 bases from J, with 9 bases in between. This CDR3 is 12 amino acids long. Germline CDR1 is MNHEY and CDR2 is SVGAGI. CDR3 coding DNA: TGTGCCAGCAGTTACGGGGGGGCTCCCCTCCACTTT. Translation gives CASSYGGAPLHF.

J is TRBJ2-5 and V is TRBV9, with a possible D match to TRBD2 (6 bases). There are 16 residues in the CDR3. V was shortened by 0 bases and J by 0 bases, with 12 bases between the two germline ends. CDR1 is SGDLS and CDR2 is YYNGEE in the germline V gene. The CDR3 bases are TGTGCCAGCAGCGTAGTGGGTAGCGGCTACCAAGAGACCCAGTACTTC. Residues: CASSVVGSGYQETQYF.

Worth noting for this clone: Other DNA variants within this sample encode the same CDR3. The CDR3 loop is CASSTQGDTEAFF. In DNA, the CDR3 is TGTGCCAGCAGCACTCAGGGGGACACTGAAGCTTTCTTT. V usage is TRBV7-3 and J usage is TRBJ1-1; the match to TRBD1 covers 7 bases. The CDR3 spans 13 residues. The V gene's germline CDR1 is SGHTA and CDR2 FQGTGA. Unmatched junction bases numbered 3, after V lost 5 bases and J lost 3 bases.

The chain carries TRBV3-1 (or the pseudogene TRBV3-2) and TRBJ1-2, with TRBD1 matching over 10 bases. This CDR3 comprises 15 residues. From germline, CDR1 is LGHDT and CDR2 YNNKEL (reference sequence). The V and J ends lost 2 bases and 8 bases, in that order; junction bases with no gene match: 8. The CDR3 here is CASSQNGQGGLGYTF. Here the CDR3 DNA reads TGTGCCAGCAGCCAAAACGGACAGGGGGGTCTGGGCTACACCTTC.

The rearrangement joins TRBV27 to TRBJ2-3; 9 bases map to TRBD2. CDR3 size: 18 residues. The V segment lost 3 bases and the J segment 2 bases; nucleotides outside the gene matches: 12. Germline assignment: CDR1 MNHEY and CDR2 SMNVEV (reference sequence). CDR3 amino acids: CASSFTMTSGGTTDTQYF. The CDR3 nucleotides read TGTGCCAGCAGTTTCACCATGACTAGCGGTGGGACCACAGATACGCAGTATTTT.

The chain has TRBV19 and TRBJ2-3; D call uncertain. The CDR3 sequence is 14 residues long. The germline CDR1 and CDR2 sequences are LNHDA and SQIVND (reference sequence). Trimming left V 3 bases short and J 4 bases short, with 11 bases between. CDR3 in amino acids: CASSMETLADTQYF. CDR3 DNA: TGTGCCAGTAGTATGGAGACCTTGGCAGATACGCAGTATTTT.

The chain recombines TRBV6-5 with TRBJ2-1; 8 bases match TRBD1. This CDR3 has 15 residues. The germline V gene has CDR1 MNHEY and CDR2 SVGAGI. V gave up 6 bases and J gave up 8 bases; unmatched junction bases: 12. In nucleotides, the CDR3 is TGTGCCAGCAGAAACGGGGACAGGAATAGACATGAGCAGTTCTTC. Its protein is CASRNGDRNRHEQFF.

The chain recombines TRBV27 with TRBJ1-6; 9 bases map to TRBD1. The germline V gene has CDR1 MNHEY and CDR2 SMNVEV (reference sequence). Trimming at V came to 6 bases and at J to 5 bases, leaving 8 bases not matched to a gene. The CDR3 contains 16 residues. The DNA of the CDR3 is TGTGCCAGCAGGTACACAGGGGGCTTTCATAATTCACCCCTCCACTTT. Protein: CASRYTGGFHNSPLHF.

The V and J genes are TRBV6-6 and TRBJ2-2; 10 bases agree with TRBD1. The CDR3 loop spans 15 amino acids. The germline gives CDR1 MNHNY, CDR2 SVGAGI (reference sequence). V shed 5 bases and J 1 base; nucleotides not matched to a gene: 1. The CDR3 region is CASSGQGGNTGELFF. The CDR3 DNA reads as TGTGCCAGCAGTGGACAGGGGGGGAACACCGGGGAGCTGTTTTTT.

The CDR3: CASSSPGQGAHTQYF. The CDR3 nucleotides are TGTGCCAGCAGCTCCCCAGGACAGGGGGCCCATACGCAGTATTTT. The V gene is TRBV7-3, the J gene TRBJ2-3, with TRBD1 matching 11 bases. The CDR3 length is 15 residues. Germline CDR1 is SGHTA and CDR2 is FQGTGA. V was pared by 4 bases and J by 7 bases, with 7 bases of the junction left unmatched.

The CDR3 spells CASSYVRSSYNSPLHF. CDR3 bases: TGTGCCAGCAGTTACGTCAGGAGCTCCTATAATTCACCCCTCCACTTT. The chain carries TRBV6-2 or TRBV6-3 and TRBJ1-6; D is unresolved. The CDR3 runs to 16 residues. Germline CDR1 reads MNHEY; CDR2 reads SVGEGT. Trimming cost V 2 bases and J 0 bases, with 8 bases left between them.